The 10 T cell receptor beta chains in this list originate from one sample, sequenced in a study of shared clonotypes between healthy human individuals. Clones were read by immunoSEQ multiplex PCR, and TCRdb kept only the in-frame ones, dropping some. This repertoire shows millions of clones, more than 85% found once; its top ten account for around 0.4%. Sequenced input: naive CD4+ T cells from PBMCs. Subset meaning: CD45RA+ positively selected. The receptors were gathered from a man aged 18-30 years in good health. Some clones in this sample may be carry-over from other donors' samples.

The chain combines TRBV27 with TRBJ2-1; 9 bases fit TRBD2. CDR1 is MNHEY, CDR2 SMNVEV, per germline (reference sequence). The CDR3 has 15 residues. V was clipped by 2 bases and J by 8 bases; unmatched bases: 7. CDR3 sequence (DNA): TGTGCCAGCAGTTTAGCGGGAGCGGGGGGCTATGAGCAGTTCTTC. Translating gives CASSLAGAGGYEQFF.

The V call is TRBV2, the J call TRBJ2-3; a possible D gene is TRBD1 (6 bases). The germline V gene encodes CDR1 SNHLY and CDR2 FYNNEI. This CDR3 has 16 residues. Trimming removed 6 bases from V and 5 bases from J, with 21 bases in between. The DNA for the CDR3 is TGTGCCAGCAGAACTAGGGGGATGGGTCTTGGAGATACGCAGTATTTT. Protein sequence: CASRTRGMGLGDTQYF.

The chain uses TRBV7-3 and TRBJ1-1; 7 bases map to TRBD1. Germline CDR1 SGHTA, CDR2 FQGTGA. The V gene end was trimmed by 4 bases and the J gene end by 3 bases; junction bases not matched to a gene: 5. The CDR3 is 14 amino acids. CDR3 sequence (DNA): TGTGCCAGCAGCTACAGGGGAGCAGACACTGAAGCTTTCTTT. It yields the protein CASSYRGADTEAFF.

Worth noting for this clone: Other nucleotide sequences from this sample produce the same CDR3. The chain links TRBV7-9 to TRBJ1-2; 8 nucleotides line up with TRBD1. The CDR3 extends over 14 amino acids. The junction had 4 bases not matched to a gene; V was cut back by 5 bases and J by 2 bases. The V gene's germline CDR1 is SEHNR and CDR2 FQNEAQ (reference sequence). CDR3 loop: CASSHGQGNYGYTF. CDR3 bases: TGTGCCAGCAGCCATGGACAGGGCAACTATGGCTACACCTTC.

This clone was found once. The rearrangement uses TRBV10-3 and TRBJ2-7; 10 positions match TRBD1. Germline CDR1 reads ENHRY; CDR2 reads SYGVKD. With V trimmed by 10 bases and J by 2 bases, 2 bases remained unmatched. The CDR3 covers 12 residues. The DNA for the CDR3 is TGTGCCAGCGGACAGGGGGCCTACGAGCAGTACTTC. Protein: CASGQGAYEQYF.

The chain employs TRBV18 and TRBJ1-4, with no clear D. From germline, CDR1 is KGHSH and CDR2 LQKENI. The CDR3 is 15 residues long. V was trimmed by 3 bases and J by 4 bases, leaving 12 bases between them. This chain's CDR3 is CASSPQRAGNEKLFF. DNA for the CDR3: TGTGCCAGCTCACCGCAGAGGGCGGGTAATGAAAAACTGTTTTTT.

V gene TRBV28 combines with J gene TRBJ2-7; D is possibly TRBD2 (6 bases). V dropped 4 bases and J dropped 8 bases, with 12 bases sitting between them. CDR3 size: 12 residues. Per the germline V gene, CDR1 is MDHEN and CDR2 is SYDVKM. As DNA, the CDR3 is TGTGCCAGCAGTTCCCCGGGGGAAAAGCAGTACTTC. This gives the protein CASSSPGEKQYF.

The chain links TRBV4-3 to TRBJ1-2, with 8 bases identical to TRBD1. This CDR3 region has 14 residues. Losses at the gene ends were 4 bases for V and 7 bases for J; bases not matched to a gene: 8. Per germline, CDR1 LGHNA and CDR2 YSLEER. The DNA of the CDR3 is TGCGCCAGCAGCCGGGACCGGACAGGGTTTGGCTACACCTTC. Translating gives CASSRDRTGFGYTF.

CDR3 coding DNA: TGTGCCAGCGGACAGCCATCTACCTACGAGCAGTACTTC. As protein: CASGQPSTYEQYF. V is TRBV6-5 and J is TRBJ2-7, with D perhaps matching TRBD1 (6 bases). V was trimmed by 8 bases and J by 2 bases, leaving 13 bases between them. Looked up from germline, CDR1 is MNHEY and CDR2 is SVGAGI. CDR3 size: 13 residues.

This chain uses TRBV28 with TRBJ1-5; D gene ambiguous. Germline V CDR1 and CDR2: MDHEN, SYDVKM. The CDR3 has 13 residues. Deletions cut 6 bases from V and 7 bases from J, with 13 bases between. Here the CDR3 DNA reads TGTGCCAGCAGATTAACACAGTCGCAGCCCCAGCATTTT. Amino acids: CASRLTQSQPQHF.